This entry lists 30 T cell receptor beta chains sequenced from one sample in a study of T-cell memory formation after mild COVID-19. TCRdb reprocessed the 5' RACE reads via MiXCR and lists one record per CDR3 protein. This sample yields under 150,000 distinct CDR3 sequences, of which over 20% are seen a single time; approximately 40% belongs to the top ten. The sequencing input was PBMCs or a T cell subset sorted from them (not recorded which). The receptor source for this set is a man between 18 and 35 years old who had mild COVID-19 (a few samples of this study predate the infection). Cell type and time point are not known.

The CDR3 sequence is CASRLGGDSSYNEQFF. CDR3 sequence (DNA): TGTGCCAGCAGGCTGGGCGGTGACAGCTCCTACAATGAGCAGTTCTTC. V is TRBV7-8 and J is TRBJ2-1; TRBD1 might be the D (5 bases). Trimming removed 6 bases from V and 0 bases from J, with 15 bases in between. Germline V gene lookup returns CDR1 SGHVS and CDR2 FQNEAQ. The CDR3 covers 16 residues.

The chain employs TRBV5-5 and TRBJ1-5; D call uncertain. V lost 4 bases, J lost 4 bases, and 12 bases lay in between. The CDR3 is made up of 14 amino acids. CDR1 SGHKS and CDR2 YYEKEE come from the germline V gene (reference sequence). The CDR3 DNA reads TGTGCCAGCAGCCTCGGTAGCCGAAATCAGCCCCAGCATTTT. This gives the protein CASSLGSRNQPQHF.

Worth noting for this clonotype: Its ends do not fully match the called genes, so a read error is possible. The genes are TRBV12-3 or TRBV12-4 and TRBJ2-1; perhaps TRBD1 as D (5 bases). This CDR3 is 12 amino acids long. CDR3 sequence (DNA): TGTGCCATCAGTTTCTGGGGCGGTGAGCAGTTCTTC. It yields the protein CAISFWGGEQFF.

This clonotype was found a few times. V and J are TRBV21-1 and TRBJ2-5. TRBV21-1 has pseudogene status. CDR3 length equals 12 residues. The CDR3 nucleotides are TGTGCCAGCAGCAAATCTCCAGAGACCCAGTACTTC. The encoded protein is CASSKSPETQYF.

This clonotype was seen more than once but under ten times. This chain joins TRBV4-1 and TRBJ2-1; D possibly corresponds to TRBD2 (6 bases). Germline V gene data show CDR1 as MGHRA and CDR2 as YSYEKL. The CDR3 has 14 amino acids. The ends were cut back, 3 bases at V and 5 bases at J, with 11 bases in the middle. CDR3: CASSQPGLDNEQFF. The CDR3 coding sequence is TGCGCCAGCAGCCAGCCGGGACTTGACAATGAGCAGTTCTTC.

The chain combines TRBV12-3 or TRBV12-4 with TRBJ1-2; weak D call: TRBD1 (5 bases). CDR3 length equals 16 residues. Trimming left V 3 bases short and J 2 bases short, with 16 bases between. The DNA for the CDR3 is TGTGCCAGCAGTTTTCTGGGGGGAGCGGGGAACTATGGCTACACCTTC. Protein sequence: CASSFLGGAGNYGYTF.

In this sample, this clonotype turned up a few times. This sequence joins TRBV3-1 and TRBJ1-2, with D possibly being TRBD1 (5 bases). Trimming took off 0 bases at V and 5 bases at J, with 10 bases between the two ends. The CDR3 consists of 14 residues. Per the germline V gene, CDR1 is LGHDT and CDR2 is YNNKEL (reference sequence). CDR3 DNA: TGTGCCAGCAGCCAAGACCAGGGACCATATGGCTACACCTTC. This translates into CASSQDQGPYGYTF.

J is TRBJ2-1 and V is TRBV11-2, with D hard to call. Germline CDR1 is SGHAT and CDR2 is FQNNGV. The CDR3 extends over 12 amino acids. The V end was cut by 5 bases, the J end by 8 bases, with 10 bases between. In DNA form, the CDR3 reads TGTGCCAGCAGCATCGACTCCGATGAGCAGTTCTTC. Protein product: CASSIDSDEQFF. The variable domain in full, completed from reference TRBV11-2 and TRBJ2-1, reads EAGVAQSPRYKIIEKRQSVAFWCNPISGHATLYWYQQILGQGPKLLIQFQNNGVVDDSQLPKDRFSAERLKGVDSTLKIQPAKLEDSAVYLCASSIDSDEQFFGPGTRLTVL.

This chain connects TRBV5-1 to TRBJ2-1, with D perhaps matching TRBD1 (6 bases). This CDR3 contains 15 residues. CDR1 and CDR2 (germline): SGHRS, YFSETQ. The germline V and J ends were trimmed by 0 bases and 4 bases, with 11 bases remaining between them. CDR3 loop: CASSLGSGAYNEQFF. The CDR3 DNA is TGCGCCAGCAGCTTGGGGTCAGGGGCTTACAATGAGCAGTTCTTC. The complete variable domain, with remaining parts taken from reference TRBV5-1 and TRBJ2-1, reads KAGVTQTPRYLIKTRGQQVTLSCSPISGHRSVSWYQQTPGQGLQFLFEYFSETQRNKGNFPGRFSGRQFSNSRSEMNVSTLELGDSALYLCASSLGSGAYNEQFFGPGTRLTVL.

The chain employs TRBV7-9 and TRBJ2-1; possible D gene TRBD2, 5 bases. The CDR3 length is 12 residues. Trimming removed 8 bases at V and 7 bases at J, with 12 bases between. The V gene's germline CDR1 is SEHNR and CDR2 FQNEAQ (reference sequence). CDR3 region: CASSSLVNEQFF. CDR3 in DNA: TGTGCCAGCTCTAGCCTAGTGAATGAGCAGTTCTTC.

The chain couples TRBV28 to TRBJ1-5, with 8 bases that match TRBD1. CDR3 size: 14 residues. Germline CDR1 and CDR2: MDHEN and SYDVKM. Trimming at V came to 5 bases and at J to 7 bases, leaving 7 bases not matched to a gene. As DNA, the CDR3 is TGTGCCAGCAGTCCCTGGACAGGGAACCAGCCCCAGCATTTT. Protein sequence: CASSPWTGNQPQHF.

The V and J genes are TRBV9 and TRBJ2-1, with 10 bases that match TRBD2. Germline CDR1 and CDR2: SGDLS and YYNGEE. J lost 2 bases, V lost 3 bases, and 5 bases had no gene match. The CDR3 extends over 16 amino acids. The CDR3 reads CASSALAGGAYNEQFF. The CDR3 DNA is TGTGCCAGCAGCGCATTAGCGGGGGGAGCCTACAATGAGCAGTTCTTC.

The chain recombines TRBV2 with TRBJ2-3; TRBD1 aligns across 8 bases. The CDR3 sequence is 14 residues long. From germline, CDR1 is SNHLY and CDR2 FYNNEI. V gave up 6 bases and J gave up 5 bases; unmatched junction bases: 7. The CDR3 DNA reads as TGTGCCAGCAGCCTCGGACAGGGCAGAGATACGCAGTATTTT. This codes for CASSLGQGRDTQYF. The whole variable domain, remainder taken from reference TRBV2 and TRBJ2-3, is EPEVTQTPSHQVTQMGQEVILRCVPISNHLYFYWYRQILGQKVEFLVSFYNNEISEKSEIFDDQFSVERPDGSNFTLKIRSTKLEDSAMYFCASSLGQGRDTQYFGPGTRLTVL.

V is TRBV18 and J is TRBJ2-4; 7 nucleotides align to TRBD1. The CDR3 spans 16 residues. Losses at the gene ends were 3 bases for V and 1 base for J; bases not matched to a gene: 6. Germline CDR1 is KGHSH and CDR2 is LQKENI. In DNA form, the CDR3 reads TGTGCCAGCTCACCGAAGACAGGGCGGGCCAAAAACATTCAGTACTTC. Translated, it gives CASSPKTGRAKNIQYF.

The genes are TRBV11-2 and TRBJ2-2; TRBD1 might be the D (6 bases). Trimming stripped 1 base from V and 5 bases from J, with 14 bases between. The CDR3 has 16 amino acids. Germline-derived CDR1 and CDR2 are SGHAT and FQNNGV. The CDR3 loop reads CASSLVTQGVTGELFF. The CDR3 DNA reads TGTGCCAGCAGCTTAGTTACACAGGGCGTAACCGGGGAGCTGTTTTTT. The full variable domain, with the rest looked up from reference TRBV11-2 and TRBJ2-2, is EAGVAQSPRYKIIEKRQSVAFWCNPISGHATLYWYQQILGQGPKLLIQFQNNGVVDDSQLPKDRFSAERLKGVDSTLKIQPAKLEDSAVYLCASSLVTQGVTGELFFGEGSRLTVL.

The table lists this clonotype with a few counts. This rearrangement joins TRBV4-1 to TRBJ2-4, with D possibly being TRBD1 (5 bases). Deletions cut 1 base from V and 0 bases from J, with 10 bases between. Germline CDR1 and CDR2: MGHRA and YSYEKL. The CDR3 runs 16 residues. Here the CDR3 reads CASSQGQLGAKNIQYF. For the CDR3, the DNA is TGCGCCAGCAGCCAAGGACAGCTGGGAGCCAAAAACATTCAGTACTTC.

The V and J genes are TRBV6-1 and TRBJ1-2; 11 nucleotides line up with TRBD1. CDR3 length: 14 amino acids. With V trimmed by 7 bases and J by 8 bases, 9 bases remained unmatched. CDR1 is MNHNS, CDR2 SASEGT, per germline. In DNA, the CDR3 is TGTGCCAGCACCAGGACAGGGGGCGCACGGGGCTACACCTTC. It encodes CASTRTGGARGYTF.

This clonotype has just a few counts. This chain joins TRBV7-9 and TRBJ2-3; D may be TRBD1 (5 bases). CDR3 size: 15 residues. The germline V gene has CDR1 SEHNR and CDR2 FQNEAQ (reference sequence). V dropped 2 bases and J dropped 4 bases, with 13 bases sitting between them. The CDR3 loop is CASSLSQGGADTQYF. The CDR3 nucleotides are TGTGCCAGCAGCTTATCGCAGGGTGGGGCAGATACGCAGTATTTT.

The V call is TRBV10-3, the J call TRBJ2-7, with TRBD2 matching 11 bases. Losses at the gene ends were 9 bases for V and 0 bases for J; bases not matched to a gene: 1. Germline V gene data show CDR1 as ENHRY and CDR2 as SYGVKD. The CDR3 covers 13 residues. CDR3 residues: CAMTSGDSYEQYF. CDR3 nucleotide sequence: TGTGCCATGACTAGCGGGGACTCCTACGAGCAGTACTTC.

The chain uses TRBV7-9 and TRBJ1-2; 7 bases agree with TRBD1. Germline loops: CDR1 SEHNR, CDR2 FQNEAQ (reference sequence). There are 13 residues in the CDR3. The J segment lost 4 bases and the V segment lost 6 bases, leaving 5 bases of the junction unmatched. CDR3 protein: CASSPGTAYGYTF. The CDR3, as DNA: TGTGCCAGCAGTCCCGGGACAGCCTATGGCTACACCTTC.

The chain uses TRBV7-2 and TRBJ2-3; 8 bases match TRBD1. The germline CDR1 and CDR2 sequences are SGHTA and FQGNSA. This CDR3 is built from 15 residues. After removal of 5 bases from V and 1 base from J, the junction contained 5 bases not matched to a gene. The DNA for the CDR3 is TGTGCCAGCAGCACAATGGACAGGGGCACAGATACGCAGTATTTT. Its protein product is CASSTMDRGTDTQYF.

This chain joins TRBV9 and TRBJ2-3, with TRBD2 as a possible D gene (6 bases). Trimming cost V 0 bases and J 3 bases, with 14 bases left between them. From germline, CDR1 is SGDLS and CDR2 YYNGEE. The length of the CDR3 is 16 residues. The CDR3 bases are TGTGCCAGCAGCGTAGAAGGTAGAGCGGGTACAGATACGCAGTATTTT. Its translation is CASSVEGRAGTDTQYF. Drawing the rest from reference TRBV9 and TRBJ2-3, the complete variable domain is DSGVTQTPKHLITATGQRVTLRCSPRSGDLSVYWYQQSLDQGLQFLIQYYNGEERAKGNILERFSAQQFPDLHSELNLSSLELGDSALYFCASSVEGRAGTDTQYFGPGTRLTVL.

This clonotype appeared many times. The CDR3 spells CASSRGLADSTDTQYF. The CDR3 DNA is TGCGCCAGCAGCCGGGGACTAGCGGATAGCACAGATACGCAGTATTTT. This chain uses TRBV4-3 with TRBJ2-3; the match to TRBD2 covers 11 bases. Trimming at V came to 4 bases and at J to 0 bases, leaving 3 bases not matched to a gene. There are 16 residues in the CDR3. Per the germline V gene, CDR1 is LGHNA and CDR2 is YSLEER.

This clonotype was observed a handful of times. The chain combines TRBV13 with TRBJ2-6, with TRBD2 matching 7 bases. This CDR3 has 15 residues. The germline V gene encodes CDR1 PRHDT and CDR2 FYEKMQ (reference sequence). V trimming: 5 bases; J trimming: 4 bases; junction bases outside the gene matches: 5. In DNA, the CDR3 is TGTGCCAGCAGCGCCCTGACTAGCGGGGCCAACGTCCTGACTTTC. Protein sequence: CASSALTSGANVLTF. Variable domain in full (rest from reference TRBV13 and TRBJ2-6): AAGVIQSPRHLIKEKRETATLKCYPIPRHDTVYWYQQGPGQDPQFLISFYEKMQSDKGSIPDRFSAQQFSDYHSELNMSSLELGDSALYFCASSALTSGANVLTFGAGSRLTVL.

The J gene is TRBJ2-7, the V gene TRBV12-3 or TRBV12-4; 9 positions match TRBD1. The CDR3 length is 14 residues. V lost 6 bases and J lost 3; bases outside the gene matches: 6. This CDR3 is CASRSGQGRYEQYF. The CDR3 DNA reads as TGTGCCAGCAGATCGGGACAGGGTCGCTACGAGCAGTACTTC.

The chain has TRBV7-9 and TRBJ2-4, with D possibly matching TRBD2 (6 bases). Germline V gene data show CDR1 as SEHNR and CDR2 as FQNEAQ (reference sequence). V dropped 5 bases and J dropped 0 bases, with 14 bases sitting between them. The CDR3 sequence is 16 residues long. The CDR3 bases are TGTGCCAGCAGCGCCTTGACGGGACTAGCCAAAAACATTCAGTACTTC. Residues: CASSALTGLAKNIQYF.

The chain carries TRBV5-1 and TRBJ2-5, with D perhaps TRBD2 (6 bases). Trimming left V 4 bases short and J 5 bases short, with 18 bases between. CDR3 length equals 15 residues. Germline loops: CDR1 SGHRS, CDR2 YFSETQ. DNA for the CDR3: TGCGCCAGCAGCCTACTACCGGGGGAGCTGGAGACCCAGTACTTC. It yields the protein CASSLLPGELETQYF.

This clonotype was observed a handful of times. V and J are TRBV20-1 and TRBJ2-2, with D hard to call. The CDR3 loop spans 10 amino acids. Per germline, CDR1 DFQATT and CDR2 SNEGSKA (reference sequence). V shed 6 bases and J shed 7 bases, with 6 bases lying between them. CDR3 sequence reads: CSALNGELFF. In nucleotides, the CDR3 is TGCAGTGCCTTAAACGGGGAGCTGTTTTTT.

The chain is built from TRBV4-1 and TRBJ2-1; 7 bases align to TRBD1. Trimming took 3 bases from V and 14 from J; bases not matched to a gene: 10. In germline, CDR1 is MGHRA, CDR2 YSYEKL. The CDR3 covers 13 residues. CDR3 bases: TGCGCCAGCAGCCAGACAGGGAGCCCTTCGGAGTTCTTC. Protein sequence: CASSQTGSPSEFF.

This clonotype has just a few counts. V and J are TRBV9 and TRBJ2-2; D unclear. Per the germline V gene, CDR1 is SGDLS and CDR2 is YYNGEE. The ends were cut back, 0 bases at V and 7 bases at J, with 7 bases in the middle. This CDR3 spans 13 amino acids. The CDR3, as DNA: TGTGCCAGCAGCGTAGTGAGCTACGGGGAGCTGTTTTTT. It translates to CASSVVSYGELFF.